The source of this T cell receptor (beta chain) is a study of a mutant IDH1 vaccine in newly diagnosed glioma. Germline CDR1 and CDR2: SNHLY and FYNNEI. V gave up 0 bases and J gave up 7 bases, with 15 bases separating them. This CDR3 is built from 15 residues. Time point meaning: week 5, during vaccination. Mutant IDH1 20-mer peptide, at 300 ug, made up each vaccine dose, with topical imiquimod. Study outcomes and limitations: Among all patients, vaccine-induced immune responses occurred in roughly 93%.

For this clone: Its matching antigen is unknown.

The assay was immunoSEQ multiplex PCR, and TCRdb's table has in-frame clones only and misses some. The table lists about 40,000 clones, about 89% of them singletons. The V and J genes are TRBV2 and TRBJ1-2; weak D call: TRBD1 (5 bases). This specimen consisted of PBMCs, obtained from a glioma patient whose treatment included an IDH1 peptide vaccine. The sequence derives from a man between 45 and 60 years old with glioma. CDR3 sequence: CASSEAGRDGIGYTF. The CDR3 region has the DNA TGTGCCAGCAGTGAAGCTGGCAGGGACGGGATTGGCTACACCTTC.